The clone carrying this T cell receptor beta chain was observed a single time. Data came from immunoSEQ multiplex PCR; TCRdb stores just in-frame clones and leaves some out. The profile shows hundreds of thousands of clones, more than 85% of them singletons. This CDR3 region has 15 residues. V was pared by 0 bases and J by 10 bases, with 17 bases between. CDR1 and CDR2 from the germline V gene are SGDLS and YYNGEE. These data originate in a study of blood T cell repertoires in COVID-19. Whole-study context: COVID-19 samples from acute and convalescent phases originated in the United States, Italy and Spain.

Participants reported their clinical history, and cohort assignment relied on those reports. This TCR came from a woman aged 30 to 39 who had recovered from COVID-19. The V gene is TRBV9, the J gene TRBJ2-1; maybe TRBD2 (6 bases). Sequenced material: PBMCs or T cells enriched from blood (not recorded which). The DNA of the CDR3 is TGTGCCAGCAGCGTAGTGGAGGGAGTCGGGAGAGAGCAGTTCTTC. This gives the protein CASSVVEGVGREQFF. The whole variable domain, remainder taken from reference TRBV9 and TRBJ2-1, is DSGVTQTPKHLITATGQRVTLRCSPRSGDLSVYWYQQSLDQGLQFLIQYYNGEERAKGNILERFSAQQFPDLHSELNLSSLELGDSALYFCASSVVEGVGREQFFGPGTRLTVL.